The text below deals with one T cell receptor (beta chain). This was the immunoSEQ v3 assay. Each library reached 1.9 million or so read pairs, or roughly 5-6 million at deep level. Libraries were prepared by immunoSEQ multiplex PCR; TCRdb keeps only in-frame clonotypes and omits some of them. The sample includes around 33,000 clones, about 79% of them seen just once. Stated time point: pre-treatment sample, taken before nivolumab and TIL therapy. These data are taken from a study of TIL therapy for anti-PD-1-resistant metastatic lung cancer. Turning to the study itself: Tumors had a median PD-L1 proportion score of approximately 6%. Half of patients were current or former smokers. Median tumor mutation burden was approximately 1.5 mutations per megabase.

Germline CDR1 reads MNHEY; CDR2 reads SVGAGI. V lost 0 bases and J 8 bases, leaving 11 bases between the germline ends. There are 14 residues in the CDR3. The sequence was obtained from a woman aged 25 to 80 with non-small cell lung cancer. The material sequenced was blood, taken at baseline. The chain joins TRBV6-5 to TRBJ2-1; the D call may be TRBD1 or TRBD2 (5 bases each). CDR3 coding DNA: TGTGCCAGCAGTTACTCCAGGGCGAGGGATGAGCAGTTCTTC. It yields the protein CASSYSRARDEQFF.